These 22 T cell receptor beta chains came from one sample sequenced in a study of blood T cells in healthy people across ages. For the second PCR, which ran for about 6 to 11 cycles, a sample-barcoded 5' primer and a J-beta primer mix were used. Using its own MiXCR run on the 5' RACE reads, TCRdb lists one record per CDR3 protein. The sample holds roughly 1,000,000 distinct CDR3 sequences, almost 25% seen once. The sample was also linked to a second study, of T cells of mothers and their children.

Sequencing input: blood. The source of these receptors is a girl aged 2 to 10 in good health.

This clonotype has a count of ten or more. V usage is TRBV20-1 and J usage is TRBJ2-1; D perhaps matches TRBD2 (5 bases). Matching the DNA end better, TRBJ2-7 makes the J call doubtful. CDR1 is DFQATT, CDR2 SNEGSKA, per germline (reference sequence). CDR3 size: 12 residues. CDR3 in amino acids: CSARLADYEQYF. CDR3 coding DNA: TGCAGTGCTAGACTAGCAGACTACGAGCAGTACTTC.

This clonotype was recorded a few times. The V gene is TRBV10-3, the J gene TRBJ1-2; no clear D. The V gene lost 5 bases and the J gene lost 4 bases, with 11 bases spanning the gap. The CDR3 is made up of 13 amino acids. Germline CDR1 is ENHRY and CDR2 is SYGVKD. The CDR3 sequence: CAISTGISYGYTF. CDR3 DNA: TGTGCCATCAGTACTGGTATAAGCTATGGCTACACCTTC.

The chain links TRBV4-2 to TRBJ2-7; tentatively, D is TRBD2 (7 bases). Germline V gives CDR1 LGHNA, CDR2 YNFKEQ. The CDR3 length is 15 residues. Trimming stripped 4 bases from V and 7 bases from J, with 20 bases between. The CDR3 DNA is TGTGCCAGCAGCCCGGTGGGGGCGGGAGCGGGTGAGCAGTACTTC. This codes for CASSPVGAGAGEQYF.

A few counts support this clonotype. V and J are TRBV11-2 and TRBJ2-5; 10 nucleotides align to TRBD2. The CDR3 extends over 17 amino acids. In germline, CDR1 is SGHAT, CDR2 FQNNGV. The V gene end was trimmed by 0 bases and the J gene end by 1 base; junction bases not matched to a gene: 5. CDR3 in DNA: TGTGCCAGCAGCTTAGATGGCTGGACTAGCGGCCAAGAGACCCAGTACTTC. It yields the protein CASSLDGWTSGQETQYF.

The rearrangement uses TRBV29-1 and TRBJ2-7; D not resolved. Germline CDR1 SQVTM, CDR2 ANQGSEA. V was pared by 0 bases and J by 3 bases, with 3 bases between. This CDR3 comprises 11 residues. CDR3 sequence reads: CSVEDIYEQYF. CDR3 DNA: TGCAGCGTTGAAGATATCTACGAGCAGTACTTC.

The chain combines TRBV20-1 with TRBJ2-7; D is possibly TRBD2 (6 bases). Between the trimmed V and J ends, which lost 7 bases and 0 bases, there was a span of 13 bases. Germline V gives CDR1 DFQATT, CDR2 SNEGSKA (reference sequence). The CDR3 totals 13 residues. DNA of the CDR3: TGCAGTGTGAGCGGGTCGAGCTCCTACGAGCAGTACGTC. It codes for CSVSGSSSYEQYV.

This clonotype occurred a few times. The V gene is TRBV4-2, the J gene TRBJ2-5; the D is unclear. V was shortened by 0 bases and J by 3 bases, with 11 bases between the two germline ends. Germline assignment: CDR1 LGHNA and CDR2 YNFKEQ. CDR3 length: 15 amino acids. The CDR3 coding sequence is TGTGCCAGCAGCCAAGAAGGCTACACCGAAGAGACCCAGTACTTC. Translation: CASSQEGYTEETQYF.

V is TRBV15 and J is TRBJ2-5; 8 bases match TRBD2. V shed 5 bases and J 5 bases; nucleotides not matched to a gene: 16. CDR3 size: 17 residues. Germline V gene data show CDR1 as LNHNV and CDR2 as YYDKDF (reference sequence). The CDR3 DNA follows: TGTGCCACCAGCCCCTCAGGAATAGCGGGACCAAGGGAGACCCAGTACTTC. This gives the protein CATSPSGIAGPRETQYF.

In this sample, this clonotype turned up a few times. The rearrangement uses TRBV7-2 and TRBJ1-6, with TRBD1 identical over 7 bases. V shed 4 bases, J shed 7 bases, and the junction held 4 bases outside the gene matches. CDR1 is SGHTA, CDR2 FQGNSA, per germline. CDR3 length: 14 amino acids. The CDR3 reads CASSSDRVNSPLHF. CDR3 DNA: TGTGCCAGCAGCTCCGACAGGGTAAATTCACCCCTCCACTTT.

This chain joins TRBV14 and TRBJ1-2, with unresolved D. V was pared by 2 bases and J by 4 bases, with 8 bases between. CDR1 is SGHDN and CDR2 is FVKESK in the germline V gene. The CDR3 is 13 residues long. The CDR3 spells CASSQMLGYGYTF. In DNA, the CDR3 is TGTGCCAGCAGCCAAATGTTGGGCTATGGCTACACCTTC.

The gene calls are TRBV4-2 and TRBJ1-4; D remains ambiguous. CDR1 is LGHNA and CDR2 is YNFKEQ in the germline V gene. The CDR3 runs to 16 residues. Trimming left V 0 bases short and J 5 bases short, with 13 bases between. The CDR3 bases are TGTGCCAGCAGCCAAGATTACCGTTCCTTAAATGAAAAACTGTTTTTT. Amino acid sequence: CASSQDYRSLNEKLFF.

This clonotype was counted a few times. This sequence joins TRBV20-1 and TRBJ2-5; D remains unclear. Germline V CDR1 and CDR2: DFQATT, SNEGSKA (reference sequence). V gave up 0 bases and J gave up 5 bases, with 13 bases separating them. The CDR3 is made up of 14 amino acids. The DNA of the CDR3 is TGCAGTGCTAGAGATCCCCAGGTAGAGGAGACCCAGTACTTC. Protein sequence: CSARDPQVEETQYF.

V is TRBV7-9 and J is TRBJ1-5; D is perhaps TRBD1 (5 bases). There are 15 residues in the CDR3. Germline V lookup: CDR1 SEHNR, CDR2 FQNEAQ (reference sequence). V was cut by 5 bases and J by 1 base, with 12 bases left in between. CDR3 residues: CASSPEGPSNQPQHF. In nucleotides, the CDR3 is TGTGCCAGCAGCCCCGAGGGACCGAGCAATCAGCCCCAGCATTTT.

The table lists this clonotype with a few counts. The chain links TRBV11-2 to TRBJ2-2; TRBD2 agrees at 8 bases. After removal of 6 bases from V and 3 bases from J, the junction contained 9 bases not matched to a gene. The CDR3 loop spans 16 amino acids. Germline V lookup: CDR1 SGHAT, CDR2 FQNNGV. CDR3 DNA sequence: TGTGCCAGCAGATTTACGGGAGGGAAGGACACCGGGGAGCTGTTTTTT. This gives the protein CASRFTGGKDTGELFF.

The chain combines TRBV7-2 with TRBJ2-1, with D possibly called TRBD1 or TRBD2 (5 bases each). Trimming took off 5 bases at V and 4 bases at J, with 12 bases between the two ends. This CDR3 contains 14 residues. Germline V gene data show CDR1 as SGHTA and CDR2 as FQGNSA. The chain's CDR3 is CASSTGTDYNEQFF. CDR3 bases: TGTGCCAGCAGCACTGGGACGGATTACAATGAGCAGTTCTTC.

This rearrangement joins TRBV6-2 or TRBV6-3 to TRBJ2-5; D remains unclear. Germline-derived CDR1 and CDR2 are MNHEY and SVGEGT. V gave up 3 bases and J gave up 9 bases, with 17 bases separating them. This CDR3 spans 14 amino acids. CDR3 in amino acids: CASSYRPPRHAQYF. As DNA, the CDR3 is TGTGCCAGCAGTTATCGTCCACCTCGGCATGCCCAGTACTTC.

This chain uses TRBV5-5 with TRBJ2-5; no clear D gene. The CDR3 length is 10 residues. Deletions cut 7 bases from V and 3 bases from J, with 4 bases between. Germline assignment: CDR1 SGHKS and CDR2 YYEKEE (reference sequence). The chain's CDR3 is CASVEETQYF. CDR3 in DNA: TGTGCCAGCGTCGAAGAGACCCAGTACTTC.

This clonotype was seen repeatedly, ten times or more. This chain joins TRBV5-1 and TRBJ2-7; no clear D gene. The CDR3 is 14 amino acids. The V end was cut by 0 bases, the J end by 0 bases, with 7 bases between. Per germline, CDR1 SGHRS and CDR2 YFSETQ. The CDR3 loop is CASSLGQNSYEQYF. The CDR3 nucleotides are TGCGCCAGCAGCTTGGGGCAGAACTCCTACGAGCAGTACTTC.

This clonotype turned up a few times. The genes are TRBV6-2 or TRBV6-3 and TRBJ2-2, with D uncertain. Germline loops: CDR1 MNHEY, CDR2 SVGEGT. V lost 3 bases to trimming and J lost 1 base, with 3 bases between them. This CDR3 comprises 13 residues. CDR3 residues: CASSYMNTGELFF. In DNA, the CDR3 is TGTGCCAGCAGTTATATGAACACCGGGGAGCTGTTTTTT.

The chain couples TRBV20-1 to TRBJ2-1; TRBD2 aligns across 9 bases. Germline V gene sequence: CDR1 DFQATT, CDR2 SNEGSKA (reference sequence). The CDR3 consists of 14 residues. The trim removed 5 bases at V and 5 bases at J, leaving 7 bases unmatched. The DNA for the CDR3 is TGCAGTGCTCGAGCTAGCGGGACACACAATGAGCAGTTCTTC. Translation: CSARASGTHNEQFF.

This rearrangement joins TRBV20-1 to TRBJ2-2, with 7 bases matching TRBD1. J gave up 3 bases and V 6 bases, and 4 bases lay outside the gene matches. Germline loops: CDR1 DFQATT, CDR2 SNEGSKA (reference sequence). The CDR3 has 13 residues. CDR3 in DNA: TGCAGTGCGGCAGGGGGATACACCGGGGAGCTGTTTTTT. It encodes CSAAGGYTGELFF.

This clonotype has a single count. The rearrangement uses TRBV29-1 and TRBJ2-7; 12 bases align to TRBD1. CDR1 is SQVTM and CDR2 is ANQGSEA in the germline V gene. The CDR3 contains 15 residues. V was clipped by 0 bases and J by 5 bases; unmatched bases: 5. The DNA of the CDR3 is TGCAGCGTTGAAGAGATGGGGACAGGGGGCCACGAGCAGTACTTC. As protein: CSVEEMGTGGHEQYF.